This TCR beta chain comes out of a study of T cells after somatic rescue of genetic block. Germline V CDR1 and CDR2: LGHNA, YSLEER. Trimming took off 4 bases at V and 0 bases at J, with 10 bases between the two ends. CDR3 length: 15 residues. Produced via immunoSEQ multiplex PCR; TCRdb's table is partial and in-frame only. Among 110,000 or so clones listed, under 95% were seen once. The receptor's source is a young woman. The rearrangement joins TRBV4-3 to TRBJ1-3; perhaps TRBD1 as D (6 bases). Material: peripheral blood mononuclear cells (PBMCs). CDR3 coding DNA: TGCGCCAGCAGCCGAGACAGGTCCTCTGGAAACACCATATATTTT. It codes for CASSRDRSSGNTIYF.